This TCR beta chain was sequenced in a study of chemoradiotherapy in HPV16-positive cancers. Study at large: Candidate HPV-specific clones and shared TCR motifs came from a couple of HPV16-positive patients.

The CDR3 contains 17 residues. V was trimmed by 5 bases and J by 7 bases, leaving 21 bases between them. From germline, CDR1 is LGHNA and CDR2 YNFKEQ. Study observations and caveats: Non-HPV-specific T cells did not expand in tumors during treatment, whereas candidate HPV-specific clones and E7-related motifs did.

In the case of this clone: The antigen is undetermined.

This table comes from immunoSEQ multiplex PCR, and its TCRdb copy is limited to in-frame clones, with some not included. The table has almost 3,000 clones, 75% to 90% seen once. This sequence was found in a human donor with HPV-associated anogenital cancer. The rearrangement uses TRBV4-2 and TRBJ2-6, with a tentative D call TRBD2 (6 bases). The sequencing here drew on tumor tissue, taken from a patient who underwent chemoradiotherapy. CDR3 residues: CASSAGLSGASANVLTF. Written as DNA, the CDR3 is TGTGCCAGCAGCGCGGGGCTCTCTGGGGCGAGTGCCAACGTCCTGACTTTC.